This T cell receptor (beta chain) originates from a study of blood T cell repertoires in COVID-19. This CDR3 has 13 residues. Germline V gene lookup returns CDR1 MNHEY and CDR2 SVGAGI. After removal of 10 bases from V and 5 bases from J, the junction contained 10 bases not matched to a gene. TCRdb keeps only in-frame clones here, not all; method: immunoSEQ multiplex PCR. There are 70,000 to 90,000 clones in the sample; 86% occur only once, and about 8% lies in the top ten. The chain couples TRBV6-5 to TRBJ2-5; 7 nucleotides match TRBD2. The sequenced sample was peripheral blood. The source of this sequence is a man aged 50-60 years with active COVID-19. The CDR3 here is CATYPGAGETQYF. The CDR3 DNA reads TGTGCCACCTACCCGGGAGCGGGGGAGACCCAGTACTTC.